This T cell receptor (beta chain) was identified during a study of Graves' ophthalmopathy and Graves' hyperthyroidism. CDR3 length equals 15 residues. The germline gives CDR1 SGHAT, CDR2 FQNNGV. V lost 2 bases to trimming and J lost 0 bases, with 11 bases between them. PBMCs were density-gradient isolated from roughly 10 ml fresh blood. TCR beta CDR3 amplification used RNA transcripts. Second-round multiplex PCR came after first-round RT-PCR with HTBI primers. Each CDR3 protein gets one entry after TCRdb re-called the multiplex PCR reads with MiXCR. The repertoire consists of roughly 500,000 distinct CDR3 sequences, with roughly 14% occurring once and the leading ten covering roughly 10%.

This sequence joins TRBV11-2 and TRBJ2-7; a weak D match, TRBD2 (6 bases). The sample consisted of blood. This receptor was obtained from a woman under 40 with Graves' ophthalmopathy. CDR3 bases: TGTGCCAGCAGCTTACGGGGGATTGGCTCCTACGAGCAGTACTTC. It yields the protein CASSLRGIGSYEQYF.